This paragraph covers one T cell receptor (beta chain) sequence. This sample was included in a study of blood T cell repertoires in COVID-19. The protocol was immunoSEQ multiplex PCR, while the TCRdb copy is restricted to in-frame clones and leaves out a portion. Among some 670,000 clones listed, 75% to 90% were seen once. The J segment lost 6 bases and the V segment lost 8 bases, leaving 11 bases of the junction unmatched. From germline, CDR1 is SGHVS and CDR2 FQNEAQ. The CDR3 is made up of 14 amino acids. The chain carries TRBV7-8 and TRBJ1-1, with 8 bases that match TRBD1. Sequenced material: peripheral blood. The receptor's source is a young woman with acute or convalescent COVID-19. CDR3 protein: CASAPDRVGAEAFF. CDR3 sequence (DNA): TGTGCCAGCGCCCCGGACAGGGTTGGGGCTGAAGCTTTCTTT.